A selection of T cell receptor beta chains follows, all from one sample in a study of OX40 agonist ivuxolimab in advanced cancers. The method was immunoSEQ multiplex PCR; TCRdb's version includes in-frame clones alone and lacks a portion of them. The repertoire holds 77,000 or so clones, with more than 90% as singletons. Sequenced here: CD4+ or CD8+ T cells sorted from blood, sampled in a trial of the OX40 agonist ivuxolimab. These receptors were taken from an adult with an advanced solid tumor such as melanoma, head and neck, liver or kidney cancer. The CDR3 runs from the conserved cysteine through the conserved F or W. A D gene is named only where the DNA matches it firmly. Size values are once, few and many counts, or a class for expanded clones, and some rows have none.

clone size | J gene | D gene | V gene | CDR3 protein | CDR3 DNA
few | TRBJ1-5 | NA | TRBV4-3 | CASSQDRSNQPQHF | TGCGCCAGCAGCCAAGATAGGAGCAATCAGCCCCAGCATTTT
NA | TRBJ1-2 | NA | TRBV12-5 | CASGLEDPSSGRSAFYGYTF | TGTGCTAGTGGTTTGGAAGACCCTTCTTCCGGGAGATCGGCCTTCTATGGCTACACCTTC
NA | TRBJ1-5 | NA | TRBV6-5 | CASSYLGLNQPQHF | TGTGCCAGCAGTTATTTAGGCCTCAATCAGCCCCAGCATTTT
NA | TRBJ1-1 | TRBD1 | TRBV6-5 | CASSMAGTGEAFF | TGTGCCAGCAGCATGGCCGGGACAGGTGAAGCTTTCTTT
NA | TRBJ1-5 | NA | TRBV5-1 | CASSSGVANQPQHF | TGCGCCAGCAGCTCGGGGGTGGCAAATCAGCCCCAGCATTTT
once | TRBJ2-2 | NA | TRBV6-4 | CASSDSGLNTGELFF | TGTGCCAGCAGTGACTCGGGACTGAACACCGGGGAGCTGTTTTTT
NA | TRBJ1-1 | NA | TRBV27 | CASSLAGQEAFF | TGTGCCAGCAGTTTGGCAGGGCAGGAAGCTTTCTTT
NA | TRBJ1-5 | TRBD1 | TRBV6-1 | CASSEGPGTALYSNQPQHF | TGTGCCAGCAGTGAAGGCCCTGGGACAGCTCTATATAGCAATCAGCCCCAGCATTTT
NA | TRBJ2-1 | NA | TRBV10-3 | CAISEGGANEQFF | TGTGCCATCAGTGAGGGGGGGGCTAATGAGCAGTTCTTC
NA | TRBJ2-3 | NA | TRBV14 | CASSQDLFAGQVFRTDTQYF | TGTGCCAGCAGCCAAGATCTGTTCGCAGGGCAGGTCTTTCGGACAGATACGCAGTATTTT
NA | TRBJ1-1 | NA | TRBV29-1 | CSVGNTEAFF | TGCAGCGTAGGGAACACTGAAGCTTTCTTT
NA | TRBJ1-2 | TRBD1 | TRBV7-9 | CASSAQSGGQGAVYGYTF | TGTGCCAGCAGCGCCCAGTCGGGGGGACAGGGGGCAGTTTATGGCTACACCTTC
NA | TRBJ2-1 | NA | TRBV7-8 | CASSLPPHSYNEQFF | TGTGCCAGCAGCCTGCCACCCCACTCCTACAATGAGCAGTTCTTC
NA | TRBJ1-4 | NA | TRBV21-1 | CASSKESWTGYNEKLFF | TGTGCCAGCAGCAAAGAGTCCTGGACAGGGTATAATGAAAAACTGTTTTTT
NA | TRBJ1-1 | NA | TRBV11-3 | CASSFTTGTEAFF | TGTGCCAGCAGCTTTACGACGGGCACTGAAGCTTTCTTT
NA | TRBJ2-7 | NA | TRBV15 | CATRDSYEQYF | TGTGCCACCAGGGATTCCTACGAGCAGTACTTC
NA | TRBJ1-2 | NA | TRBV9 | CASSVVAGGANGYTF | TGTGCCAGCAGCGTAGTGGCGGGGGGAGCAAATGGCTACACCTTC
NA | TRBJ2-6 | TRBD1 | TRBV10-3 | CAISEDRGWRASGANVLTF | TGTGCCATCAGTGAGGACAGGGGGTGGCGGGCGTCTGGGGCCAACGTCCTGACTTTC
NA | TRBJ1-1 | TRBD1 | TRBV19 | CASSAWTGGTEAFF | TGTGCCAGTAGTGCTTGGACAGGAGGGACTGAAGCTTTCTTT
NA | TRBJ2-1 | NA | TRBV7-2 | CASSLGYGPGNEQFF | TGTGCCAGCAGCTTAGGGTACGGACCGGGGAATGAGCAGTTCTTC
NA | TRBJ2-1 | NA | TRBV7-3 | CASSLNAGRNEQFF | TGTGCCAGCAGCTTAAATGCTGGACGGAATGAGCAGTTCTTC
NA | TRBJ2-7 | TRBD1 | TRBV27 | CASSLGQGGEQYF | TGTGCCAGCAGTTTAGGACAGGGGGGCGAGCAGTACTTC
NA | TRBJ1-4 | TRBD1 | TRBV7-9 | CASSFPGQGIPTNEKLFF | TGTGCCAGCAGCTTCCCGGGACAGGGTATCCCAACTAATGAAAAACTGTTTTTT
once | TRBJ1-1 | TRBD1 | TRBV27 | CASYPGQGNTEAFF | TGTGCCAGCTATCCGGGACAGGGGAACACTGAAGCTTTCTTT
few | TRBJ1-6 | NA | TRBV27 | CASSLSRGSNSPLHF | TGTGCCAGCAGTTTATCGCGGGGTAGTAATTCACCCCTCCACTTT
once | TRBJ2-1 | NA | TRBV11-2 | CASSLGGVPYNEQFF | TGTGCCAGCAGCTTAGGCGGGGTCCCCTACAATGAGCAGTTCTTC
once | TRBJ1-1 | NA | TRBV19 | CASSPIAIATEAFF | TGTGCCAGCTCCCCCATAGCCATAGCCACTGAAGCTTTCTTT
once | TRBJ2-1 | NA | TRBV27 | CASSFGVWYEQFF | TGTGCCAGCAGTTTTGGGGTATGGTATGAGCAGTTCTTC
NA | TRBJ2-2 | NA | TRBV7-9 | CASSQSGELFF | TGTGCCAGCAGCCAATCCGGGGAGCTGTTTTTT
few | TRBJ1-1 | NA | TRBV11-2 | CASSRAGGTEAFF | TGTGCCAGCAGCCGGGCAGGAGGGACTGAAGCTTTCTTT
NA | TRBJ2-5 | NA | TRBV9 | CASSVGVEETQYF | TGTGCCAGCAGCGTAGGGGTGGAAGAGACCCAGTACTTC
NA | TRBJ2-2 | NA | TRBV7-6 | CASSLAGGPGELFF | TGTGCCAGCAGCTTAGCGGGGGGGCCCGGGGAGCTGTTTTTT
NA | TRBJ2-7 | TRBD1 | TRBV7-8 | CASTVDRAWEQCF | TGTGCCAGCACCGTGGACAGGGCTTGGGAGCAGTGCTTC
once | TRBJ2-1 | TRBD2 | TRBV9 | CASSVATPSGEQFF | TGTGCCAGCAGCGTAGCTACGCCTAGCGGCGAGCAGTTCTTC
NA | TRBJ2-3 | TRBD2 | TRBV11-2 | CASSYPLLAGGYTDTQYF | TGTGCCAGCAGCTACCCACTACTAGCGGGGGGCTACACAGATACGCAGTATTTT
NA | TRBJ2-7 | NA | TRBV27 | CASSLTTVRGPYEQYF | TGTGCCAGCAGTTTAACGACGGTGAGGGGTCCCTACGAGCAGTACTTC